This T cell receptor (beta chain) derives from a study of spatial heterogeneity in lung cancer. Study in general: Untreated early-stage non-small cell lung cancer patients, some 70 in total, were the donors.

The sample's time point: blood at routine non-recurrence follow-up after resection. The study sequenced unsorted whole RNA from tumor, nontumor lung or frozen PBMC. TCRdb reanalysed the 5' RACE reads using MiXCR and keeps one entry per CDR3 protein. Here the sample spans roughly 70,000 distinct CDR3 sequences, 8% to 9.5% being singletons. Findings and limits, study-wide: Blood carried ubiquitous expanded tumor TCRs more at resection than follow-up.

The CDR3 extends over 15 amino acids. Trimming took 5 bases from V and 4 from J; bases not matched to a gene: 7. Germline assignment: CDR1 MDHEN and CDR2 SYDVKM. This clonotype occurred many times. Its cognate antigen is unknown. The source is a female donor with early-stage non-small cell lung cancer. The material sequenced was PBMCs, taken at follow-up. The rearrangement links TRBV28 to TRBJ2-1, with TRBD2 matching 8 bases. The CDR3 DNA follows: TGTGCCAGCAGTCCGAGCGGGAGAGGGTACAATGAGCAGTTCTTC. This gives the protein CASSPSGRGYNEQFF.